This TCR beta chain was recovered during a study of blood T cells in healthy people across ages. Overall study context: Using template switching, researchers captured about one barcoded beta molecule for each two T cells.

For the second PCR, which ran for roughly 7 to 11 cycles, a sample-barcoded 5' primer and a J-beta primer mix were used. TCRdb reprocessed the 5' RACE reads via MiXCR and lists one record per CDR3 protein. This table holds 700,000 to 850,000 distinct CDR3 sequences, roughly 50% found once. Germline V gene lookup returns CDR1 SGHRS and CDR2 YFSETQ. The V gene lost 3 bases and the J gene lost 4 bases, with 13 bases spanning the gap. The CDR3 is 14 residues long. With regard to this clonotype: What it binds is unknown.

The study, taken as a whole, reports: In older individuals, TCR beta diversity per million T cells was lower, falling roughly linearly with age. A strong correlation was found between TCR beta diversity and the percentage of naive T cells.

The sample providers were healthy Caucasian people from Russia, aged roughly 6 to 100. Material: blood. The rearrangement links TRBV5-1 to TRBJ1-1, with D perhaps TRBD1 (5 bases). This receptor was obtained from a man older than 75 in good health. The CDR3 here is CASSWGPGSTEAFF. In DNA form, the CDR3 reads TGCGCCAGCAGCTGGGGCCCGGGGTCCACTGAAGCTTTCTTT.